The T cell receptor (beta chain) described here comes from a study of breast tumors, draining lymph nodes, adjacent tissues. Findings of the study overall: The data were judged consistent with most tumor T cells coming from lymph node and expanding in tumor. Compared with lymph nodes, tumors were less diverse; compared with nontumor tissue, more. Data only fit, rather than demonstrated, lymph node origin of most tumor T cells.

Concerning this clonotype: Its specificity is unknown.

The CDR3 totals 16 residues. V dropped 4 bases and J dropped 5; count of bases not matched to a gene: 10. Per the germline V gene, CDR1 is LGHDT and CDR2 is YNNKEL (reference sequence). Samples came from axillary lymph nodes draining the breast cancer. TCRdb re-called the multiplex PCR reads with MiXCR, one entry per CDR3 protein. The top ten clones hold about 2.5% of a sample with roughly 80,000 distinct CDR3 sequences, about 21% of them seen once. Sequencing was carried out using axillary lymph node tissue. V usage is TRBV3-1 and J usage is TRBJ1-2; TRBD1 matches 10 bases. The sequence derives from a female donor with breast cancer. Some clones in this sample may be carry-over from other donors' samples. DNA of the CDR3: TGTGCCAGCAGCCCCCTGGGTGGGGGACAGGGGTATGGCTACACCTTC. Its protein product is CASSPLGGGQGYGYTF.